This entry lists 7 T cell receptor beta chains sequenced from one sample in a study of blood T cell repertoires in COVID-19. Method: immunoSEQ multiplex PCR; TCRdb's copy keeps in-frame clones and lacks some. The sample records approximately 260,000 clones, more than 80% being singletons. Sequenced sample: peripheral blood. These receptors all come from a woman aged 40 to 50 with acute or convalescent COVID-19.

This clone was counted ten times or more. This rearrangement joins TRBV11-2 to TRBJ1-2; 8 bases are shared with TRBD1. The CDR3 extends over 14 amino acids. Trimming at V came to 6 bases and at J to 7 bases, leaving 10 bases not matched to a gene. In germline, CDR1 is SGHAT, CDR2 FQNNGV. CDR3 loop: CASRYHQGAGGYTF. CDR3 nucleotide sequence: TGTGCCAGCAGATATCACCAGGGGGCTGGTGGCTACACCTTC.

The chain combines TRBV6-5 with TRBJ1-6, with 7 bases lining up with TRBD1. V lost 6 bases, J lost 10 bases, and 6 bases stayed unmatched. Per germline, CDR1 MNHEY and CDR2 SVGAGI. The CDR3 sequence is 13 residues long. CDR3 protein: CASSPTGVSPLHF. CDR3 DNA: TGTGCCAGCAGCCCCACAGGGGTATCACCCCTCCACTTT.

This sequence joins TRBV19 and TRBJ1-2; 7 bases map to TRBD1. CDR1 is LNHDA, CDR2 SQIVND, per germline (reference sequence). Unmatched junction bases numbered 7, after V lost 6 bases and J lost 3 bases. The CDR3 runs 14 residues. CDR3 nucleotide sequence: TGTGCCAGTAGGTACACGACAGGGTACTATGGCTACACCTTC. The encoded protein is CASRYTTGYYGYTF.

Here the CDR3 reads CATSRNRGAPGETQYF. The CDR3 coding sequence is TGTGCCACCAGCAGAAATCGGGGGGCCCCAGGAGAGACCCAGTACTTC. The chain joins TRBV15 to TRBJ2-5, with D tentatively TRBD2 (7 bases). Between the trimmed V and J ends, which lost 2 bases and 4 bases, there was a span of 17 bases. The germline V gene has CDR1 LNHNV and CDR2 YYDKDF (reference sequence). The CDR3 extends over 16 amino acids.

The chain recombines TRBV4-1 with TRBJ2-3; unclear D gene. CDR1 MGHRA and CDR2 YSYEKL come from the germline V gene. CDR3 length: 13 residues. V lost 0 bases and J lost 7, with 8 bases in between. The CDR3 here is CASSQDWQNTQYF. CDR3 DNA: TGCGCCAGCAGCCAAGATTGGCAGAATACGCAGTATTTT.

The V gene is TRBV5-1, the J gene TRBJ2-2, with 9 bases identical to TRBD1. The germline V gene has CDR1 SGHRS and CDR2 YFSETQ. The CDR3 consists of 15 residues. Trimming removed 4 bases from V and 2 bases from J; junction bases left unmatched: 3. The CDR3 reads CASSRTGDNTGELFF. DNA of the CDR3: TGCGCCAGCAGCAGGACAGGGGATAACACCGGGGAGCTGTTTTTT.

The CDR3 loop is CASSRTVNTEAFF. CDR3 in DNA: TGTGCCAGCAGCCGGACAGTGAACACTGAAGCTTTCTTT. The rearrangement uses TRBV5-8 and TRBJ1-1; possibly TRBD1 for D (6 bases). This CDR3 is built from 13 residues. V was trimmed by 4 bases and J by 0 bases, leaving 7 bases between them. Germline CDR1 and CDR2: SGHTS and YDEGEE.